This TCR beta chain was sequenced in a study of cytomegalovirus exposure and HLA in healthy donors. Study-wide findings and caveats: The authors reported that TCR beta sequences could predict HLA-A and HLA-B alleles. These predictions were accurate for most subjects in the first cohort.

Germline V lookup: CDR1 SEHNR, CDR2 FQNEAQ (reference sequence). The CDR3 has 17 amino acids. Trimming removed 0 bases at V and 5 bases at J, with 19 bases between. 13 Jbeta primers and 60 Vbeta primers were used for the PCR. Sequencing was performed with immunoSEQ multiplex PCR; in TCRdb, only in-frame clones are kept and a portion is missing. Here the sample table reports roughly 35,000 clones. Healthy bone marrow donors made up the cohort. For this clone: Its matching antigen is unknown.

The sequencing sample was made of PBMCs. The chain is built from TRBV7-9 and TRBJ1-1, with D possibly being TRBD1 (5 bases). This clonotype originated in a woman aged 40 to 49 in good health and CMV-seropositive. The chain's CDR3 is CASSLALQRGGRTEAFF. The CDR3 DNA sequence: TGTGCCAGCAGCTTAGCGCTCCAGCGGGGGGGTAGAACTGAAGCTTTCTTT.